This T cell receptor beta chain derives from a study of graft-versus-host responses after intestinal transplantation. Study-wide background: All recipients got anti-thymocyte globulin induction, then tacrolimus and steroids for approximately 3 years. Whole-study findings and limits: Among recipient marrow samples, GvH clones were found; some appeared first in ileum or blood.

The data were produced by immunoSEQ multiplex PCR, yet TCRdb's version contains in-frame clones alone and is incomplete. The data contain approximately 3,000 clones, 31% of them singletons. Each mixed lymphocyte reaction held 200,000 CFSE-labeled responders and 200,000 irradiated violet-dye-labeled stimulators. Deletions cut 4 bases from V and 0 bases from J, with 12 bases between. This CDR3 contains 16 residues. From germline, CDR1 is ENHRY and CDR2 SYGVKD. Here the sequenced sample was alloreactive CD4+ T cells from a mixed lymphocyte reaction culture, taken before transplantation. Subset indicated: CFSE-low proliferating T cells sorted from roughly six-day pre-transplant mixed lymphocyte reaction (GvH or HvG direction). This receptor was identified in a human patient who was an organ donor for intestinal transplantation. The chain carries TRBV10-3 and TRBJ2-2, with unresolved D. The CDR3 DNA reads as TGTGCCATCAGTGGGCAGGAGAACACGAACACCGGGGAGCTGTTTTTT. The encoded protein is CAISGQENTNTGELFF.